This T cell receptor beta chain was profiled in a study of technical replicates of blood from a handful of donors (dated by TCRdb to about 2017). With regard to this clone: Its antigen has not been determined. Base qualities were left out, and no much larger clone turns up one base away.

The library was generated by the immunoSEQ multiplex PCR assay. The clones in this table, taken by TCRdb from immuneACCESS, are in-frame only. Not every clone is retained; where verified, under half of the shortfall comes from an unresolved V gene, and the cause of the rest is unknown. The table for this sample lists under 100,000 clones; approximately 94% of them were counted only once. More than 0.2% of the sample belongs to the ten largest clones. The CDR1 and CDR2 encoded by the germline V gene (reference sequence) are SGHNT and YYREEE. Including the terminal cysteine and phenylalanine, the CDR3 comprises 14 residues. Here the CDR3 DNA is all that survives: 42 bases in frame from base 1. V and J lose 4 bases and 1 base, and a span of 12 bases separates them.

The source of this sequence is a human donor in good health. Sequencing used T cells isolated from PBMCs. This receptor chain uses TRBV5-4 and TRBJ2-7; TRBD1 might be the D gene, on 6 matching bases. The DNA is TGTGCCAGCAGCGAGGGGGTCGGTTCCTACGAGCAGTACTTC. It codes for CASSEGVGSYEQYF.